This entry lists 13 T cell receptor beta chains sequenced from one sample in a study of blood T cell repertoires in COVID-19. TCRdb keeps only in-frame clones here, not all; method: immunoSEQ multiplex PCR. The table includes hundreds of thousands of clones, approximately 89% detected once. The sequenced sample was peripheral blood. The receptors derive from a woman aged 65 to 85 with COVID-19, enrolled during active disease.

The chain recombines TRBV19 with TRBJ1-5; D is undetermined. With 5 bases removed from V and 6 bases from J, the gap between germline ends came to 17 bases. Germline V lookup: CDR1 LNHDA, CDR2 SQIVND (reference sequence). This CDR3 spans 15 amino acids. CDR3 in amino acids: CASSQIFGFAQPQHF. The CDR3 region has the DNA TGTGCCAGTAGTCAGATTTTTGGTTTCGCTCAGCCCCAGCATTTT.

The V and J genes are TRBV28 and TRBJ1-2, with a tentative D call TRBD1 (6 bases). V shed 5 bases and J shed 7 bases, with 14 bases lying between them. The CDR3 sequence is 13 residues long. The germline gives CDR1 MDHEN, CDR2 SYDVKM. The CDR3 DNA reads TGTGCCAGCAGTGTTTCTCAGGGGCCTGGCTACACCTTC. Translated, it gives CASSVSQGPGYTF.

The gene calls are TRBV7-3 and TRBJ2-2; D gene ambiguous. Per the germline V gene, CDR1 is SGHTA and CDR2 is FQGTGA. V was trimmed by 1 base and J by 1 base, leaving 7 bases between them. CDR3 length: 15 residues. The CDR3 DNA sequence: TGTGCCAGCAGCTTAAGTCCAGGGAACACCGGGGAGCTGTTTTTT. It specifies CASSLSPGNTGELFF.

This clone was seen only a few times. The gene calls are TRBV2 and TRBJ2-2; D gene unclear. V dropped 0 bases and J dropped 0 bases, with 8 bases sitting between them. The CDR3 runs to 16 residues. Germline lookup yields CDR1 SNHLY and CDR2 FYNNEI. The DNA of the CDR3 is TGTGCCAGCAGTGAAGCTATCTACTCGAACACCGGGGAGCTGTTTTTT. Translating gives CASSEAIYSNTGELFF.

The rearrangement links TRBV10-3 to TRBJ2-2; D unresolved. The CDR3 contains 17 residues. V lost 7 bases and J 0 bases, leaving 18 bases between the germline ends. CDR1 ENHRY and CDR2 SYGVKD come from the germline V gene. CDR3 region: CAIKMIGGETNTGELFF. CDR3 in DNA: TGTGCCATCAAGATGATTGGCGGCGAAACGAACACCGGGGAGCTGTTTTTT.

The rearrangement joins TRBV20-1 to TRBJ1-4; perhaps TRBD1 as D (5 bases). From germline, CDR1 is DFQATT and CDR2 SNEGSKA (reference sequence). The CDR3 sequence is 11 residues long. CDR3: CSVGGNEKLFF. The CDR3 nucleotides are TGCAGCGTGGGGGGTAATGAAAAACTGTTTTTT.

The genes are TRBV6-1 and TRBJ2-1; TRBD1 matches 9 bases. Germline loops: CDR1 MNHNS, CDR2 SASEGT. V lost 3 bases to trimming and J lost 7 bases; unmatched junction nucleotides: 10. The CDR3 is 16 amino acids. The CDR3 is CASSEFYDRGANEQFF. The CDR3 DNA sequence: TGTGCCAGCAGTGAGTTCTACGACAGGGGGGCTAATGAGCAGTTCTTC.

The chain uses TRBV5-1 and TRBJ1-2; D might be TRBD1 (5 bases). Germline lookup yields CDR1 SGHRS and CDR2 YFSETQ. This CDR3 has 12 residues. V was trimmed by 4 bases and J by 8 bases, leaving 12 bases between them. The CDR3 region has the DNA TGCGCCAGCAGCCCCAGGGATTGGGGCTACACCTTC. The encoded protein is CASSPRDWGYTF. Variable domain in full (rest from reference TRBV5-1 and TRBJ1-2): KAGVTQTPRYLIKTRGQQVTLSCSPISGHRSVSWYQQTPGQGLQFLFEYFSETQRNKGNFPGRFSGRQFSNSRSEMNVSTLELGDSALYLCASSPRDWGYTFGSGTRLTVV.

Notes on this clone: This probably arose from a read error, given a far larger clone one base away. This sequence joins TRBV19 and TRBJ2-5; 10 nucleotides agree with TRBD1. Per germline, CDR1 LNHDA and CDR2 SQIVND (reference sequence). With V trimmed by 6 bases and J by 2 bases, 0 bases remained unmatched. This CDR3 has 13 residues. CDR3 sequence reads: CASRDRGQETQYF. In nucleotides, the CDR3 is TGTGCCAGTAGGGACAGGGGGCAAGAGACCCAGTACTTC.

The chain employs TRBV5-4 and TRBJ2-1; 10 nucleotides match TRBD2. The CDR3 runs to 15 residues. The V gene end was trimmed by 4 bases and the J gene end by 7 bases; junction bases not matched to a gene: 8. The germline V gene encodes CDR1 SGHNT and CDR2 YYREEE (reference sequence). The CDR3: CASSLASGSLNEQFF. CDR3 in DNA: TGTGCCAGCAGCCTGGCTAGCGGGAGTTTAAATGAGCAGTTCTTC.

This clone was seen only a few times. V gene TRBV2 combines with J gene TRBJ2-1, with D perhaps TRBD2 (7 bases). Between the trimmed V and J ends, which lost 3 bases and 13 bases, there was a span of 10 bases. The CDR3 is 11 residues long. Germline CDR1 SNHLY, CDR2 FYNNEI. The DNA of the CDR3 is TGTGCCAGCAGTGATAGGGGGGGACAGTTCTTC. It specifies CASSDRGGQFF. Complete variable domain (other parts from reference TRBV2 and TRBJ2-1): EPEVTQTPSHQVTQMGQEVILRCVPISNHLYFYWYRQILGQKVEFLVSFYNNEISEKSEIFDDQFSVERPDGSNFTLKIRSTKLEDSAMYFCASSDRGGQFFGPGTRLTVL.

The V call is TRBV7-6, the J call TRBJ1-4, with 9 bases identical to TRBD1. Trimming took 6 bases from V and 6 from J; bases not matched to a gene: 5. The germline CDR1 and CDR2 sequences are SGHVS and FNYEAQ. CDR3 length: 14 residues. The chain's CDR3 is CASSYGTGYEKLFF. In DNA, the CDR3 is TGTGCCAGCAGTTACGGGACAGGGTATGAAAAACTGTTTTTT.

V usage is TRBV2 and J usage is TRBJ2-1, with 7 positions matching TRBD2. The germline V gene encodes CDR1 SNHLY and CDR2 FYNNEI. The ends lost 3 bases at V and 2 bases at J; junction bases unmatched: 13. There are 18 residues in the CDR3. CDR3 protein: CASSDPSSLAATYNEQFF. Here the CDR3 DNA reads TGTGCCAGCAGTGACCCATCTTCCCTAGCGGCCACCTACAATGAGCAGTTCTTC.